In its sample, the clone carrying this TCR beta chain was seen many times. These data originate in a study of T-cell reconstitution after alpha-beta-depleted transplantation in children. The CDR3 extends over 14 amino acids. Trimming left V 1 base short and J 0 bases short, with 6 bases between. From germline, CDR1 is LGHDT and CDR2 YNNKEL (reference sequence). The authors prepared the TCRbeta library with unique molecular identifiers. TCRdb itself ran the PCR reads through MiXCR, one entry per CDR3 protein. The sample lists a few hundred thousand distinct CDR3 sequences, over 9.5% seen once, with 5.1% in the top ten.

The J gene is TRBJ1-2, the V gene TRBV3-1; D gene uncertain. The sample here was PBMCs from the stem cell graft donor, taken from the stem cell graft. This receptor was identified in a human donor who donated a stem cell graft to a child with SCID. The CDR3 loop reads CASSQASTNYGYTF. As DNA, the CDR3 is TGTGCCAGCAGCCAAGCGTCCACTAACTATGGCTACACCTTC.